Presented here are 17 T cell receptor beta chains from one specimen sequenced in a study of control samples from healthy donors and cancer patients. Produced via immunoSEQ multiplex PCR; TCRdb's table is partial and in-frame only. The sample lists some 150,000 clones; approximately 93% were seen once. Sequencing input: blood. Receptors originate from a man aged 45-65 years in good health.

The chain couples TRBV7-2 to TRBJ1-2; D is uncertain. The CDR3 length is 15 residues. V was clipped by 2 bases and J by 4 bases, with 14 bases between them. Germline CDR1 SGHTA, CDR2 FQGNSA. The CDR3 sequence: CASSLIESSSYGYTF. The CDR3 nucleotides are TGTGCCAGCAGCTTAATCGAGTCTAGCTCCTATGGCTACACCTTC.

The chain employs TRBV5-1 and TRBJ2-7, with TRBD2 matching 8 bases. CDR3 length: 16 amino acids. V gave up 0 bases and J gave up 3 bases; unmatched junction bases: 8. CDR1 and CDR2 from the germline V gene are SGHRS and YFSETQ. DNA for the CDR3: TGCGCCAGCAGCTTGGATCCGGGAGGGAGATACTACGAGCAGTACTTC. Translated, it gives CASSLDPGGRYYEQYF.

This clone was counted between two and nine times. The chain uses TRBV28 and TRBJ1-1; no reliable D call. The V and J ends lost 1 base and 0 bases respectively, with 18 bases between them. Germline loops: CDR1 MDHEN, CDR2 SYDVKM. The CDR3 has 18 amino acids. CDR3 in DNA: TGTGCCAGCAGTTTATATGCAGGTCATCGCCTATTGAACACTGAAGCTTTCTTT. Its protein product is CASSLYAGHRLLNTEAFF.

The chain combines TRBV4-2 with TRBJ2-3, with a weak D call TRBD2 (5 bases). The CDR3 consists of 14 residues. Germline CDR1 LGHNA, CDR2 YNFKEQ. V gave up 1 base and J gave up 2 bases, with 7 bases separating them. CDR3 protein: CASSQVGNTDTQYF. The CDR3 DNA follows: TGTGCCAGCAGCCAAGTCGGGAACACAGATACGCAGTATTTT.

CDR3 bases: TGCGCCAGCAGTGAGTCGGGGGGCTTGGGCACTGAAGCTTTCTTT. Its protein is CASSESGGLGTEAFF. The rearrangement joins TRBV10-1 to TRBJ1-1; D is perhaps TRBD1 (6 bases). V was clipped by 0 bases and J by 4 bases, with 12 bases between them. CDR3 length equals 15 residues. Germline V gene sequence: CDR1 WNHNN, CDR2 SYGVQD (reference sequence).

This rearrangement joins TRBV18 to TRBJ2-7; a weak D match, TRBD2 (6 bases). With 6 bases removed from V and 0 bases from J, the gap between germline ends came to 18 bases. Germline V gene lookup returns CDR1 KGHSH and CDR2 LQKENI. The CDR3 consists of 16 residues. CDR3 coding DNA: TGTGCCAGCTCCCCGGGGGTGACCCAGAGCTCCTACGAGCAGTACTTC. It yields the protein CASSPGVTQSSYEQYF. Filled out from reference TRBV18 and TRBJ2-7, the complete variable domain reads NAGVMQNPRHLVRRRGQEARLRCSPMKGHSHVYWYRQLPEEGLKFMVYLQKENIIDESGMPKERFSAEFPKEGPSILRIQQVVRGDSAAYFCASSPGVTQSSYEQYFGPGTRLTVT.

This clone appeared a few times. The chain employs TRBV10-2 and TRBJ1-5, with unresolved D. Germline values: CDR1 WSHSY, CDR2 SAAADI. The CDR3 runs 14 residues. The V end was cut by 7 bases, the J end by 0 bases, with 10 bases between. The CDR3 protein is CASKGPNSNQPQHF. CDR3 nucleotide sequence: TGCGCCAGCAAAGGACCGAATAGCAATCAGCCCCAGCATTTT.

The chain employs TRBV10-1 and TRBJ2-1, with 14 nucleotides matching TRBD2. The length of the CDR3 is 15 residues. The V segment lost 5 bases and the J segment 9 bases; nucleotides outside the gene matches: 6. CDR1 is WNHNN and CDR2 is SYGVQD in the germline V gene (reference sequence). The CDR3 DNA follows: TGCGCCAGCAGTATGGGACTAGCGGGAGTGGGTGAGCAGTTCTTC. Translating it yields CASSMGLAGVGEQFF.

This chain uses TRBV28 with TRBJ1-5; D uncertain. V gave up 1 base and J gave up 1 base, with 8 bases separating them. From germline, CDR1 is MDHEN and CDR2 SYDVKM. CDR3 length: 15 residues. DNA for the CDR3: TGTGCCAGCAGTTTATCTGGGTTCAGCAATCAGCCCCAGCATTTT. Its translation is CASSLSGFSNQPQHF.

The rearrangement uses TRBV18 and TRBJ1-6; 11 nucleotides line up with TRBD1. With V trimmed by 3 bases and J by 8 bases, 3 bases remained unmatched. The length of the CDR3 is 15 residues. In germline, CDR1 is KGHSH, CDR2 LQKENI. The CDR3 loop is CASSPGTGGDSPLHF. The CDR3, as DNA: TGTGCCAGCTCACCCGGGACAGGGGGTGATTCACCCCTCCACTTT.

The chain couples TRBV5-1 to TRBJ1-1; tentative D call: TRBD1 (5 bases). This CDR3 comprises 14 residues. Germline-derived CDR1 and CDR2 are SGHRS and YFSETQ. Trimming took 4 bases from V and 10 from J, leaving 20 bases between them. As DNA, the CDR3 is TGCGCCAGCAGCGCCGGGACCTCATTCATCGGAGCTTTCTTT. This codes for CASSAGTSFIGAFF. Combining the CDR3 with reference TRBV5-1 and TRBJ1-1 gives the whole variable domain KAGVTQTPRYLIKTRGQQVTLSCSPISGHRSVSWYQQTPGQGLQFLFEYFSETQRNKGNFPGRFSGRQFSNSRSEMNVSTLELGDSALYLCASSAGTSFIGAFFGQGTRLTVV.

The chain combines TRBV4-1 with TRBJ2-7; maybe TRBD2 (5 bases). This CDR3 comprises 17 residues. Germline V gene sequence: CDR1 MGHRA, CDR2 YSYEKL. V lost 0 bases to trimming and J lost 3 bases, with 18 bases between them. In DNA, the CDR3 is TGCGCCAGCAGCCAAGAAATGCGACGGACTCTGGGCTACGAGCAGTACTTC. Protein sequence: CASSQEMRRTLGYEQYF.

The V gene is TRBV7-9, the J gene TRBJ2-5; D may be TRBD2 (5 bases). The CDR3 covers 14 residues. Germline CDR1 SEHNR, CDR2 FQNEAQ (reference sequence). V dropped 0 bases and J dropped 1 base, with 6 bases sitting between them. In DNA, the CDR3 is TGTGCCAGCAGCTTAGCGGGAGCCCAAGAGACCCAGTACTTC. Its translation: CASSLAGAQETQYF.

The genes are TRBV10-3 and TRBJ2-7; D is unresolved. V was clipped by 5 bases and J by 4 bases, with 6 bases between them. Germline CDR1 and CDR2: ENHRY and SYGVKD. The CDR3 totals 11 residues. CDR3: CAISRDYEQYF. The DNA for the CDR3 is TGTGCCATCAGTAGGGATTACGAGCAGTACTTC.

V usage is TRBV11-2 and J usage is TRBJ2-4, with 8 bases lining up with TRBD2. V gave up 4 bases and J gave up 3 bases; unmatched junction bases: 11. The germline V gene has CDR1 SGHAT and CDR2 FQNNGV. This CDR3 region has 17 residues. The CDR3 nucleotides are TGTGCCAGCAGCTCGGGGGGGCTCAGGGAGGGCAAAAACATTCAGTACTTC. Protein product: CASSSGGLREGKNIQYF.

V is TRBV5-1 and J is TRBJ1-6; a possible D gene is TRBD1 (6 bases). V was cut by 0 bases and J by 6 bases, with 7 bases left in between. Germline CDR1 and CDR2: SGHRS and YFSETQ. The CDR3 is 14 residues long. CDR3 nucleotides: TGCGCCAGCAGCTTGGGAGGGGGTAATTCACCCCTCCACTTT. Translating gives CASSLGGGNSPLHF.

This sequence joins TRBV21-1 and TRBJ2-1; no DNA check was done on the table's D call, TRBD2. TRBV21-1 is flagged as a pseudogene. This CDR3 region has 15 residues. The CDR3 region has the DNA TGTGCCAGCAGCAGCCAAGAGGCAGCCTACAATGAGCAGTTCTTC. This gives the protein CASSSQEAAYNEQFF.